These T cell receptor beta chains were read from a single sample in a study of control samples from healthy donors and cancer patients. TCRdb's copy holds only in-frame clones and misses some; the assay was immunoSEQ multiplex PCR. The table has 100,000 to 120,000 clones, around 87% seen once. Source material: PBMCs. The origin of the receptors is a woman aged 55-69 years with lung cancer. CDR3s include the opening cysteine and the closing phenylalanine or tryptophan. The D gene is left open where the match is weak. Where a row states a size, it is once, few, many or the class of an expanded clone; other rows omit it.

v_call	d_call	clone_size	j_call	cdr3_nt	cdr3_aa
TRBV19	NA	NA	TRBJ2-5	TGTGCCAGTAGTAACGGGGTAGAGACCCAGTACTTC	CASSNGVETQYF
TRBV29-1	NA	NA	TRBJ1-4	TGCAGCGCTGGATCGGCCATCGGCGGTGAAAAACTGTTTTTT	CSAGSAIGGEKLFF
TRBV5-1	NA	NA	TRBJ2-1	TGCGCCAGCAGCCCGGACAGCTACAATGAGCAGTTCTTC	CASSPDSYNEQFF
TRBV29-1	TRBD2	NA	TRBJ2-7	TGCAGCGTTGAAGGGGAGAACAGGGGGATGGGACTAGCGGGAACCTACGAGCAGTACTTC	CSVEGENRGMGLAGTYEQYF
TRBV5-5	TRBD1	NA	TRBJ1-5	TGTGCCAGCAGCTTGGTAGGGGGCAACAATCAGCCCCAGCATTTT	CASSLVGGNNQPQHF
TRBV19	TRBD1	NA	TRBJ2-3	TGTGCCAGTTCCAGGGGGCTAAGCACAGATACGCAGTATTTT	CASSRGLSTDTQYF
TRBV5-1	TRBD1	NA	TRBJ2-5	TGCGCCAGCAGCTGGGGAACAGGGGAACGAGAGACCCAGTACTTC	CASSWGTGERETQYF
TRBV3-1/TRBV3-2	NA	NA	TRBJ1-2	TGTGCCAGCAGCCGGTCGAGAGCTAACTATGGCTACACCTTC	CASSRSRANYGYTF
TRBV7-3	TRBD2	NA	TRBJ2-7	TGTGCCAGCAGCCCCCGACTAGCGGGAACCTACGAGCAGTACTTC	CASSPRLAGTYEQYF
TRBV5-1	NA	few	TRBJ2-7	TGCGCCAGCACAAAGGCGGGAGAGCAGTACTTC	CASTKAGEQYF
TRBV6-5	NA	NA	TRBJ2-7	TGTGCCAGCAGGGGGCATCCCTACGAGCAGTACTTC	CASRGHPYEQYF
TRBV5-1	NA	NA	TRBJ2-3	TGCGCCAGCAGCTTGCAGGGTTCCCCAGATACGCAGTATTTT	CASSLQGSPDTQYF
TRBV7-2	TRBD1	NA	TRBJ2-2	TGTGCCAGCAGCTTGGGACAGGTCGACAACACCGGGGAGCTGTTTTTT	CASSLGQVDNTGELFF
TRBV19	TRBD1	NA	TRBJ2-7	TGTGCCAGTAGTGTCCGCCGGGACAGCTTTTACGAGCAGTACTTC	CASSVRRDSFYEQYF
TRBV7-3	NA	NA	TRBJ2-7	TGTGCCAGCAGCTCCGGGTTAGGCGAGCAGTACTTC	CASSSGLGEQYF
TRBV20-1	NA	NA	TRBJ2-3	TGCAGTGCCAGTTGGAATCAGGGCACAGATACGCAGTATTTT	CSASWNQGTDTQYF
TRBV7-9	TRBD2	NA	TRBJ2-3	TGTGCCAGCAGCCCTAGGGGACCGGGACTAGCGATCGCAGATACGCAGTATTTT	CASSPRGPGLAIADTQYF
TRBV5-8	TRBD1	NA	TRBJ1-1	TGTGCCAGCAGCCCCTACCGGGACAGGGACGCTTTCTTT	CASSPYRDRDAFF
TRBV27	TRBD1	few	TRBJ2-6	TGTGCCAGCAGTTTATCCGGGACAGGGAATGTCCCTGGGGCCAACGTCCTGACTTTC	CASSLSGTGNVPGANVLTF
TRBV12-3/TRBV12-4	NA	few	TRBJ1-4	TGTGCCAGCAGTTTGGGGAATGAAAAACTGTTTTTT	CASSLGNEKLFF
TRBV5-1	TRBD2	NA	TRBJ2-2	TGCGCCAGCAGCTTAACTAGCGGGGTGAACACCGGGGAGCTGTTTTTT	CASSLTSGVNTGELFF
TRBV6-5	NA	NA	TRBJ2-4	TGTGCCAGCAGTTCCGCTGGGGCCAAAAACATTCAGTACTTC	CASSSAGAKNIQYF
TRBV5-4	NA	NA	TRBJ1-1	TGTGCCAGCAGCTTACAAAGACTACCTGAAGCTTTCTTT	CASSLQRLPEAFF
TRBV30	TRBD1	NA	TRBJ1-1	TGTGCCTGGAAGGGGGCAACCCCTGAAGCTTTCTTT	CAWKGATPEAFF
TRBV6-5	TRBD1	NA	TRBJ2-7	TGTGCCAGCAGTAAGGGACAGATGAACTACGAGCAGTACTTC	CASSKGQMNYEQYF
TRBV18	TRBD1	NA	TRBJ1-4	TGTGCCAGCTCACCACCCTGGGACAGGGGAGGTGAAAAACTGTTTTTT	CASSPPWDRGGEKLFF
TRBV12-3/TRBV12-4	NA	NA	TRBJ1-1	TGTGCCAGCAGTTTGAGGGTGAACACTGAAGCTTTCTTT	CASSLRVNTEAFF
TRBV6-1	NA	NA	TRBJ2-7	TGTGCCAGCAGTGAAAGGTACTCCGTCGCCTACGAGCAGTACTTC	CASSERYSVAYEQYF
TRBV7-2	NA	NA	TRBJ1-2	TGTGCCAGCAGCCCCATCAATAACTATGGCTACACCTTC	CASSPINNYGYTF
TRBV5-1	NA	NA	TRBJ2-1	TGCGCCAGCAGTTATGGGGGTATCGGAGGGCCAGCGAATGAGCAGTTCTTC	CASSYGGIGGPANEQFF
TRBV19	NA	NA	TRBJ1-6	TGTGCCAGCGTTGGGACACGAAATAATTCACCCCTCCACTTT	CASVGTRNNSPLHF
TRBV5-6	TRBD2	NA	TRBJ2-1	TGTGCCAGCAGGGGAACGGGACTAGCGGGCCCTGGCAATGAGCAGTTCTTC	CASRGTGLAGPGNEQFF
TRBV9	TRBD1	NA	TRBJ1-1	TGTGCCAGCAGCATGGGGAGGGGGCCTATGAACACTGAAGCTTTCTTT	CASSMGRGPMNTEAFF
TRBV18	NA	NA	TRBJ2-7	TGTGCCAGCTCACCAGGAGGAGGCGACGAGCAGTACTTC	CASSPGGGDEQYF
TRBV27	TRBD1	few	TRBJ2-2	TGTGCCAGCAGTTTCTTAACTGGGACAGGGTGGAACACCGGGGAGCTGTTTTTT	CASSFLTGTGWNTGELFF
TRBV6-1	NA	NA	TRBJ1-6	TGTGCCAGCAGTGAGACGTTTAATAATTCACCCCTCCACTTT	CASSETFNNSPLHF
TRBV6-5	NA	NA	TRBJ1-1	TGTGCCAGCATTTGGACACCCCTGAACACTGAAGCTTTCTTT	CASIWTPLNTEAFF
TRBV19	NA	NA	TRBJ2-5	TGTGCCAGCGCAAAAGGAGAGACCCAGTACTTC	CASAKGETQYF
TRBV7-3	TRBD2	few	TRBJ2-5	TGTGCCAGCAGCTTAAATAGCGGGGGGGAGACCCAGTACTTC	CASSLNSGGETQYF
TRBV12-5	TRBD2	NA	TRBJ2-2	TGTGCTAGTGGCGCTAGCGGGGGGGGCACCGGGGAGCTGTTTTTT	CASGASGGGTGELFF
TRBV14	NA	NA	TRBJ2-1	TGTGCCAGCAGCCAAGATCTAATGGTAGCGGAGCAGTTCTTC	CASSQDLMVAEQFF
TRBV3-1/TRBV3-2	NA	NA	TRBJ2-1	TGTGCCACCACGGCCCGGGTAGCGGCAGATAATGAGCAGTTCTTC	CATTARVAADNEQFF
TRBV10-3	NA	NA	TRBJ2-7	TGTGCCATCAGTGAGTCGGCCCAGTCCTACGAGCAGTACTTC	CAISESAQSYEQYF
TRBV10-1	NA	NA	TRBJ1-3	TGCGCCAGCAGTGTGGGTCCTCCCTCACACAGAAGCTCTGGAAACACCATATATTTT	CASSVGPPSHRSSGNTIYF
TRBV10-3	NA	NA	TRBJ1-1	TGTGCCATCAATAAACAGGGTGACACTGAAGCTTTCTTT	CAINKQGDTEAFF
TRBV9	NA	NA	TRBJ2-3	TGTGCCAGCAGCGTAGTGCCCTCCCTCACAGATACGCAGTATTTT	CASSVVPSLTDTQYF
TRBV20-1	NA	NA	TRBJ1-1	TGCAGTGCGGGGCGCCGTGAAGCTTTCTTT	CSAGRREAFF
TRBV6-5	NA	NA	TRBJ2-2	TGTGCCAGCAGTTACCAGGATTCGATCGGGGAGCTGTTTTTT	CASSYQDSIGELFF
TRBV2	NA	NA	TRBJ2-7	TGTGCCAGCAGTGAGGCAGGCTACGAGCAGTACTTC	CASSEAGYEQYF
TRBV7-9	NA	NA	TRBJ1-4	TGTGCCAGCAGCTTTGAGGGTGCGACTAATGAAAAACTGTTTTTT	CASSFEGATNEKLFF
TRBV6-5	NA	NA	TRBJ1-1	TGTGCCAGCAGTTACTCGACACTAAACACTGAAGCTTTCTTT	CASSYSTLNTEAFF
TRBV18	TRBD1	NA	TRBJ2-7	TGTGCCAGCTCACCACGGTATACAGGGGCCTACGAGCAGTACTTC	CASSPRYTGAYEQYF
TRBV18	TRBD1	NA	TRBJ2-1	TGTGCCAGCTCACCAGCGCGACAGGGCAGAGGATCCTACAATGAGCAGTTCTTC	CASSPARQGRGSYNEQFF
TRBV5-1	NA	NA	TRBJ2-6	TGCGCCAGCAGCCTGCCCACGCCGGCGTCTGGGGCCAACGTCCTGACTTTC	CASSLPTPASGANVLTF
TRBV27	TRBD2	NA	TRBJ2-5	TGTGCCAGCAGTATCAGGACTAGTTCGGAGACCCAGTACTTC	CASSIRTSSETQYF